Only a few counts were recorded for the clone carrying this T cell receptor (beta chain). The target antigen is unknown. The libraries were made with immunoSEQ v3. Using immunoSEQ multiplex PCR, the repertoire was profiled, and TCRdb retains in-frame clones only, with some absent. The sample contains 6,000 or so clones, 64% of which appear only once. The data originate from a study of TIL therapy for anti-PD-1-resistant metastatic lung cancer. Study outcomes and limitations: TIL cultures after expansion showed higher clonality and lower diversity than baseline tumor (median about 6% vs 30%).

Time point specified: pre-treatment sample, taken before nivolumab and TIL therapy. Pleural nodules or supraclavicular lymph nodes made up most of the excised metastases sampled. Trimming cost V 3 bases and J 0 bases, with 6 bases left between them. Germline V gene lookup returns CDR1 GTSNPN and CDR2 SVGIG (reference sequence). The CDR3 consists of 14 residues. The sequence derives from a person aged 25-85 years with non-small cell lung cancer. The sample in question was tumor tissue, obtained at baseline. V gene TRBV30 combines with J gene TRBJ1-6; D remains ambiguous. As DNA, the CDR3 is TGTGCCTGGAGCCAGATCTCCTATAATTCACCCCTCCACTTT. Its protein is CAWSQISYNSPLHF.